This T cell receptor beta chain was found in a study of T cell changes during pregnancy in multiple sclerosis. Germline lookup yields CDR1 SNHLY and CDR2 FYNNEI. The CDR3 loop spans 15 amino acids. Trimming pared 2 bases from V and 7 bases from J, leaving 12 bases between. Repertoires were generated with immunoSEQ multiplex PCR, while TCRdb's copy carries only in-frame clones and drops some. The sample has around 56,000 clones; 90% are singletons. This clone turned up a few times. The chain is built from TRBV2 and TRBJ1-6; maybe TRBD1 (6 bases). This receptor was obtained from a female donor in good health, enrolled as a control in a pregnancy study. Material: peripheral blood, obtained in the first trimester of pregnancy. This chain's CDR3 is CASSEWAGDNSPLHF. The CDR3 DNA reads TGTGCCAGCAGTGAATGGGCAGGGGACAATTCACCCCTCCACTTT.